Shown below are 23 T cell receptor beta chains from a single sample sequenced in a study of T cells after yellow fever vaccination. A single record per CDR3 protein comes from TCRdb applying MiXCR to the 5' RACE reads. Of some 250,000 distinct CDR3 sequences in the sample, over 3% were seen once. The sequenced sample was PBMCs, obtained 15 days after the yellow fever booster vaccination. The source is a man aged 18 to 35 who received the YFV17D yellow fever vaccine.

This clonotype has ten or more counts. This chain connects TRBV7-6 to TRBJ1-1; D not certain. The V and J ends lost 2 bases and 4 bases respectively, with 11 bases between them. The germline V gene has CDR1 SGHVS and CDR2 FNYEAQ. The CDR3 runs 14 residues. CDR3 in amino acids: CASSLNQRSTEAFF. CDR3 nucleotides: TGTGCCAGCAGCTTAAATCAAAGGAGCACTGAAGCTTTCTTT.

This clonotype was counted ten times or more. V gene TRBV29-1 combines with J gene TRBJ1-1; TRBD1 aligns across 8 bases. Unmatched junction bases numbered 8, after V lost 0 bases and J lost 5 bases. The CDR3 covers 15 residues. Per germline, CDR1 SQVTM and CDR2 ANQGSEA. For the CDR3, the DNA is TGCAGCGTTGAAGAGTCCACAGGGGGAGGGACTGAAGCTTTCTTT. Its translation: CSVEESTGGGTEAFF.

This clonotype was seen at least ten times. The CDR3 sequence is CASSPSQARGEKLFF. The DNA for the CDR3 is TGTGCCAGCAGCCCCTCACAGGCTCGGGGGGAAAAACTGTTTTTT. This chain links TRBV7-2 with TRBJ1-4; D possibly corresponds to TRBD1 (5 bases). V lost 5 bases and J 8 bases, leaving 18 bases between the germline ends. Germline CDR1 is SGHTA and CDR2 is FQGNSA. This CDR3 contains 15 residues.

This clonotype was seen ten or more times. In nucleotides, the CDR3 is TGTGCCATCAGAAGGTCCGGGACAGGGGGCGACCGAGCTTTCTTT. This sequence encodes CAIRRSGTGGDRAFF. The chain joins TRBV10-3 to TRBJ1-1, with 12 nucleotides matching TRBD1. Trimming cost V 6 bases and J 10 bases; bases outside gene matches: 12. The CDR3 runs to 15 residues. Germline assignment: CDR1 ENHRY and CDR2 SYGVKD.

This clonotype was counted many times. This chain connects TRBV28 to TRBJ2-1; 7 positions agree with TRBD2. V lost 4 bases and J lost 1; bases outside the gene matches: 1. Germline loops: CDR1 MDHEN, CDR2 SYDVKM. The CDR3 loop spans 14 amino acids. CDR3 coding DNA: TGTGCCAGCAGTTGGGGGGGATCCTACAATGAGCAGTTCTTC. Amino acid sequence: CASSWGGSYNEQFF.

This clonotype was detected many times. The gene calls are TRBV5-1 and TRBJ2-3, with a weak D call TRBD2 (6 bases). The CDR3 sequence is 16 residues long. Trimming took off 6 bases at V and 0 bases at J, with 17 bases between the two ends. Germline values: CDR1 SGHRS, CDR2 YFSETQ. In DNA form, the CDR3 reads TGCGCCAGCACCTATCGGACTACCGGAAGCACAGATACGCAGTATTTT. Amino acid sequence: CASTYRTTGSTDTQYF.

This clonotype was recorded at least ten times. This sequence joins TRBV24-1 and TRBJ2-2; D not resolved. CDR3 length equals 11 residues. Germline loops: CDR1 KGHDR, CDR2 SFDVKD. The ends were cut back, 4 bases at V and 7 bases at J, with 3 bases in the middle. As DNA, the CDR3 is TGTGCCACCAGTGAAGGCGGGGAGCTGTTTTTT. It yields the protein CATSEGGELFF.

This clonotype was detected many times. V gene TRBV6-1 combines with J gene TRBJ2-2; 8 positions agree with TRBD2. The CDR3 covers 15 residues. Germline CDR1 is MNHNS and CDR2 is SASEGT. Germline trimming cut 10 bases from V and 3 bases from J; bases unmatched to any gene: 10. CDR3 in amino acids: CAIPSGGWYTGELFF. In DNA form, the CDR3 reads TGTGCCATCCCCTCGGGGGGGTGGTACACCGGGGAGCTGTTTTTT.

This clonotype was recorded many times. CDR3 amino acids: CASSRGRGISYNEQFF. The CDR3 bases are TGTGCCAGCAGCCGCGGAAGGGGGATCTCCTACAATGAGCAGTTCTTC. The chain uses TRBV3-1 and TRBJ2-1; D perhaps matches TRBD1 (6 bases). The CDR3 sequence is 16 residues long. Trimming cost V 4 bases and J 0 bases, with 13 bases left between them. Per the germline V gene, CDR1 is LGHDT and CDR2 is YNNKEL (reference sequence).

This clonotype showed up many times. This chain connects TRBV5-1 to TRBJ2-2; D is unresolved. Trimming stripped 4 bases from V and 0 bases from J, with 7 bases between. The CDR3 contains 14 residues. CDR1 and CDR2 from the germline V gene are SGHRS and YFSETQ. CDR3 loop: CASSVQPNTGELFF. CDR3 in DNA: TGCGCCAGCAGCGTTCAACCGAACACCGGGGAGCTGTTTTTT.

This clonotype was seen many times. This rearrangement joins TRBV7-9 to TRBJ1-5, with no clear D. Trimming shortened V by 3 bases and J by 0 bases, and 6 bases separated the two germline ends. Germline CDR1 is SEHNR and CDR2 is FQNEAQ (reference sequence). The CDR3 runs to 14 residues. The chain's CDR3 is CASSFTDSNQPQHF. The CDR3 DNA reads TGTGCCAGCAGCTTTACGGATAGCAATCAGCCCCAGCATTTT.

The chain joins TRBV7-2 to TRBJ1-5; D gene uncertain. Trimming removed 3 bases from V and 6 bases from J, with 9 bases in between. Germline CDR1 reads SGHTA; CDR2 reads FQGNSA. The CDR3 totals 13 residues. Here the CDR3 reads CASSLWERQPQHF. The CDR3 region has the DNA TGTGCCAGCAGCTTGTGGGAGCGTCAGCCCCAGCATTTT. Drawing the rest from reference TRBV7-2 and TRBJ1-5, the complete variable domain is GAGVSQSPSNKVTEKGKDVELRCDPISGHTALYWYRQSLGQGLEFLIYFQGNSAPDKSGLPSDRFSAERTGGSVSTLTIQRTQQEDSAVYLCASSLWERQPQHFGDGTRLSIL.

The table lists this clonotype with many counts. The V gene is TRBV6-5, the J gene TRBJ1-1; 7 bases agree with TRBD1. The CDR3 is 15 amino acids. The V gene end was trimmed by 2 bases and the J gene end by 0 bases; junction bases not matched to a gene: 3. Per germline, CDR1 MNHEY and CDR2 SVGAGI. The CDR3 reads CASSYQGVMNTEAFF. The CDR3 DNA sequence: TGTGCCAGCAGTTACCAGGGGGTGATGAACACTGAAGCTTTCTTT.

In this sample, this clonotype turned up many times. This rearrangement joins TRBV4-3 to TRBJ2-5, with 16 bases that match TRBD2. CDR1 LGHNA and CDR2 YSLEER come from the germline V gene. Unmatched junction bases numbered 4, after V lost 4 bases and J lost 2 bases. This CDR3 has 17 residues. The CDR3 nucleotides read TGCGCCAGCAGCCCCTGGGGACTAGCGGGGGGGCAAGAGACCCAGTACTTC. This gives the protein CASSPWGLAGGQETQYF.

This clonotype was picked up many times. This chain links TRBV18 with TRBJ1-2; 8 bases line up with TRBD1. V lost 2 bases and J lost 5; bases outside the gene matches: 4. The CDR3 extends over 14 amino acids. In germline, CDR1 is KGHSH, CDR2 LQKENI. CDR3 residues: CASSPGGQAYGYTF. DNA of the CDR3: TGTGCCAGCTCACCAGGGGGACAGGCATATGGCTACACCTTC.

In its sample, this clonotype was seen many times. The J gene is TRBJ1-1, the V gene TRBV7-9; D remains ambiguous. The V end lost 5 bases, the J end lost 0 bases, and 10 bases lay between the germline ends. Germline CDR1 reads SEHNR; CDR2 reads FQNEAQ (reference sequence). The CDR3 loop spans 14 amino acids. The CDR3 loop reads CASSARMMNTEAFF. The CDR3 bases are TGTGCCAGCAGCGCGCGGATGATGAACACTGAAGCTTTCTTT. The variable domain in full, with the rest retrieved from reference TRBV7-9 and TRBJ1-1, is DTGVSQNPRHKITKRGQNVTFRCDPISEHNRLYWYRQTLGQGPEFLTYFQNEAQLEKSRLLSDRFSAERPKGSFSTLEIQRTEQGDSAMYLCASSARMMNTEAFFGQGTRLTVV.

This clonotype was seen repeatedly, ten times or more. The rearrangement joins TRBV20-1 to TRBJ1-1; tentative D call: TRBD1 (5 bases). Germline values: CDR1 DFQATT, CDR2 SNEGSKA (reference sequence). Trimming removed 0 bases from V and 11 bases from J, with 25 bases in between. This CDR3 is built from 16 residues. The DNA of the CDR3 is TGCAGTGCTAGAGATTGGTTATCGAGAGGGACTGAATTTGCTTTCTTT. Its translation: CSARDWLSRGTEFAFF.

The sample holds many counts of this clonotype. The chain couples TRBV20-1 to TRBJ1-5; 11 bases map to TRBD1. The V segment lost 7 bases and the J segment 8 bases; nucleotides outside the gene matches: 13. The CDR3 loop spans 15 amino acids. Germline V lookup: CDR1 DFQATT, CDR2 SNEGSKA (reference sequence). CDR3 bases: TGCAGTGGAGCCTCTCGGACAGGGGGCAAGGAGCCCCAGCATTTT. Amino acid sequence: CSGASRTGGKEPQHF.

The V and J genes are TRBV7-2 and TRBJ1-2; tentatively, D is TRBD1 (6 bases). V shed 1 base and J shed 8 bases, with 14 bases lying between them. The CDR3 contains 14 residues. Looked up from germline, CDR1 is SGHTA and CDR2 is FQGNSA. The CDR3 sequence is CASSLDLQGRGYTF. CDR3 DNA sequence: TGTGCCAGCAGCTTAGACCTACAGGGTAGAGGCTACACCTTC. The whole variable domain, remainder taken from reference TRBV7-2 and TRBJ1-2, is GAGVSQSPSNKVTEKGKDVELRCDPISGHTALYWYRQSLGQGLEFLIYFQGNSAPDKSGLPSDRFSAERTGGSVSTLTIQRTQQEDSAVYLCASSLDLQGRGYTFGSGTRLTVV.

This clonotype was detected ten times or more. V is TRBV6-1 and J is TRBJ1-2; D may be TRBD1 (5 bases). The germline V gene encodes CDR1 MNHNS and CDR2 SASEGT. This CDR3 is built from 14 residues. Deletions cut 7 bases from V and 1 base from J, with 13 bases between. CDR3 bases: TGTGCCAGCAAGGGGCAGGGCCTTAACTATGGCTACACCTTC. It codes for CASKGQGLNYGYTF.

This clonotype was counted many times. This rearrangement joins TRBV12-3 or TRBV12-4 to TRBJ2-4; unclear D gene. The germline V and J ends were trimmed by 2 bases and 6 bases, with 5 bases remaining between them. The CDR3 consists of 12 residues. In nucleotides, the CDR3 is TGTGCCAGCAGTTTAACCCGAAACATTCAGTACTTC. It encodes CASSLTRNIQYF.

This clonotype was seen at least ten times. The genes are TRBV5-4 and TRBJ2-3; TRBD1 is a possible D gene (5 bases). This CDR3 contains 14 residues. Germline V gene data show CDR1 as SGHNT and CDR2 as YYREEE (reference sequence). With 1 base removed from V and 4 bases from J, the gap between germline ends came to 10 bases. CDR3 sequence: CASSLQGPADTQYF. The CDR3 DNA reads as TGTGCCAGCAGCTTGCAGGGTCCCGCAGATACGCAGTATTTT.

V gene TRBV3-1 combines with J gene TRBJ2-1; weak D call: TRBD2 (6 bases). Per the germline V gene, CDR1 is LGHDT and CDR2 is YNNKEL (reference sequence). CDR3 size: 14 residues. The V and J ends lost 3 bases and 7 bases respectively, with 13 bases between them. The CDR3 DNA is TGTGCCAGCAGCCATTGGGCCCGGGAGAATGAGCAGTTCTTC. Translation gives CASSHWARENEQFF.